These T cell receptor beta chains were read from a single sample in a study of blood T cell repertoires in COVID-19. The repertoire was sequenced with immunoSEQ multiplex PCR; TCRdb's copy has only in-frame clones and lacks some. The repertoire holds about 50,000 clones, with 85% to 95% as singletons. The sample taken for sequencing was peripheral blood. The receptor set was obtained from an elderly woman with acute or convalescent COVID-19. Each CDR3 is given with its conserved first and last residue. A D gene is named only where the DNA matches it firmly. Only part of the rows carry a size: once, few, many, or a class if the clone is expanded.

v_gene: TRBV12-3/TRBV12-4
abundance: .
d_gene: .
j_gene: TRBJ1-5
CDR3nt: TGTGCCAGCAGTTTAACCCAGAATCAGCCCCAGCATTTT
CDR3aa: CASSLTQNQPQHF

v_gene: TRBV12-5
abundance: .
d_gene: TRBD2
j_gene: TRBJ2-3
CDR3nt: TGTGCTAGTGGTTCCGTGACTAGCGGAGATACGCAGTATTTT
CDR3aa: CASGSVTSGDTQYF

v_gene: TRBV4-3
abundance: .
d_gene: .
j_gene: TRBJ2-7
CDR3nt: TGCGCCAGCAGCTCAAAGTCCAACACCGAGCAGTACTTC
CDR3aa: CASSSKSNTEQYF

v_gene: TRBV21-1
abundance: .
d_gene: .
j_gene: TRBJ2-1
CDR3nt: TGTGCCAGCAGCGCTAGCGCGACGGTGTTAGAGCAGTTCTTC
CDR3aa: CASSASATVLEQFF

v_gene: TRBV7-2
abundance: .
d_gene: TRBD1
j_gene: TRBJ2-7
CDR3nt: TGTGCCAGCAGCTTGGAACAGGGGGCACCCTACGAGCAGTACTTC
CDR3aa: CASSLEQGAPYEQYF

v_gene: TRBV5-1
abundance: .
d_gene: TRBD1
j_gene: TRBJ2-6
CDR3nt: TGCGCCAGCAGCCACGGGGACAGATCCGGGGCCAACGTCCTGACTTTC
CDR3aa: CASSHGDRSGANVLTF

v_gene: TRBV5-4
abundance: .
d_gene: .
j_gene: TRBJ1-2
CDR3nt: TGTGCCAGCAGCTTGGCGTGGGGCGCGGACTATGGCTACACCTTC
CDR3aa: CASSLAWGADYGYTF

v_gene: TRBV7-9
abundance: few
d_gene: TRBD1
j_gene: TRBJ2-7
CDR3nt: TGTGCCAGCAGCCTCCGGGACAGATACGAGCAGTACTTC
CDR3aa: CASSLRDRYEQYF

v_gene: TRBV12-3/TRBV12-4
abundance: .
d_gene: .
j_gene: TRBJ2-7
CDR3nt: TGTGCCAGCAGGGCCGGGGCCTACGAGCAGTACTTC
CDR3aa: CASRAGAYEQYF

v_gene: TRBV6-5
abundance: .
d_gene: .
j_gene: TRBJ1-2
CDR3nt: TGTGCCAGCAGTTACTCAGGGGTAGGGGCGAGGTGGGGCTACACCTTC
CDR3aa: CASSYSGVGARWGYTF

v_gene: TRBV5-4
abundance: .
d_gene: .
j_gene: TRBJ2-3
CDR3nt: TGTGCCAGCAGCTTCTACGGCACAGATACGCAGTATTTT
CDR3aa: CASSFYGTDTQYF

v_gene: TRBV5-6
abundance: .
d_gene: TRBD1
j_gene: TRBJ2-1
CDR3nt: TGTGCCAGCAGCTTGTTACGGGACAGGGTAATGAATGAGCAGTTCTTC
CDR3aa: CASSLLRDRVMNEQFF

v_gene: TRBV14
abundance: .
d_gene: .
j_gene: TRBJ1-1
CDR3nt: TGTGCCAGCAGTCACGCCGGCGGAGCTTTCTTT
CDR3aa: CASSHAGGAFF

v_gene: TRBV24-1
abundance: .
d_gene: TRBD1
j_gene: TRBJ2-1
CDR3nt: TGTGCCACCAGTGCGACAGGGGTACATGAGCAGTTCTTC
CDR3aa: CATSATGVHEQFF

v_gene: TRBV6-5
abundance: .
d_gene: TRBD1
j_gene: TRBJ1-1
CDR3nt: TGTGCCAGCAGTTATTCAAGGACAGGGGACACTGAAGCTTTCTTT
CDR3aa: CASSYSRTGDTEAFF

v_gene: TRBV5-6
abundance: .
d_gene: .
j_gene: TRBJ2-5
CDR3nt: TGTGCCAGCAACCAAAGGGACTACCAAGAGACCCAGTACTTC
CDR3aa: CASNQRDYQETQYF

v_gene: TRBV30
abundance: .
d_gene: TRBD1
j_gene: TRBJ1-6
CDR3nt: TGTGCCTGGAGTGTACGCCCAAGCGGGGGACAGGGGGTATATTCACCCCTCCACTTT
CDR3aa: CAWSVRPSGGQGVYSPLHF

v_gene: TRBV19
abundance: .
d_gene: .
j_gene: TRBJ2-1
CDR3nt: TGTGCCAGTAGTATAGATCCCGACCTGAGACGGGGTCAGTTCTTC
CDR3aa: CASSIDPDLRRGQFF

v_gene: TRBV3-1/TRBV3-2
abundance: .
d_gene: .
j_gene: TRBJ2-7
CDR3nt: TGTGCCAGCAGCCAAGATCAAGCGGACCCCTACGAGCAGTACTTC
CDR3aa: CASSQDQADPYEQYF

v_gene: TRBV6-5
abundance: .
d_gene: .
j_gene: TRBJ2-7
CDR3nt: TGTGCCAACGATCACAGGGTGAGATCCTACGAGCAGTACTTC
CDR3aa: CANDHRVRSYEQYF

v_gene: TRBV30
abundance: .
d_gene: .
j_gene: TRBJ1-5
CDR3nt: TGTGCCTGGAGTCCCCCGGCGGGTCAGCCCCAGCATTTT
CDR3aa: CAWSPPAGQPQHF

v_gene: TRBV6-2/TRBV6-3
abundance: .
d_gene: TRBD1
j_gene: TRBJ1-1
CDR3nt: TGTGCCAGCAGTGGTTACCAGGGACAGGGGACTGAAGCTTTCTTT
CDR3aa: CASSGYQGQGTEAFF

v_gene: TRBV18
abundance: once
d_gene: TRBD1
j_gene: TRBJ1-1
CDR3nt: TGTGCCAGCTCACCAAACCGAGACAGGGCCGGCACTGAAGCTTTCTTT
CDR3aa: CASSPNRDRAGTEAFF

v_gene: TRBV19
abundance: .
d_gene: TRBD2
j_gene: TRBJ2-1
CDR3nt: TGTGCCAGTAGGAGGACTAGCGGCAACAATGAGCAGTTCTTC
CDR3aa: CASRRTSGNNEQFF

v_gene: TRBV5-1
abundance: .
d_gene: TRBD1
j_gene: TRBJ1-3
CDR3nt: TGCGCCAGCAGCGCCGGGACAGCTGGAAACACCATATATTTT
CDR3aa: CASSAGTAGNTIYF

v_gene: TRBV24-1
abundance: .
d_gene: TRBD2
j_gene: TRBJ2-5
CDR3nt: TGTGCCACCGGGGTAGCGGGAGGGTACCAAGAGACCCAGTACTTC
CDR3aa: CATGVAGGYQETQYF

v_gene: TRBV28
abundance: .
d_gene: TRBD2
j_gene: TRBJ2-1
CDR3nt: TGTGCCAGCAATTCTCCGGGACTAAGGCAGTTCTTC
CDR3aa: CASNSPGLRQFF

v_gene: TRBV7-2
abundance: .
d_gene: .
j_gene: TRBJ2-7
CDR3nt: TGTGCCAGCAGCTTTTCGCGGGGAAGGTACGAGCAGTACTTC
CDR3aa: CASSFSRGRYEQYF

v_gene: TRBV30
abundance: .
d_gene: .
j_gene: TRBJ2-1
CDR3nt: TGTGCCTGGACCCCCCGGGGTTACAATGAGCAGTTCTTC
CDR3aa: CAWTPRGYNEQFF

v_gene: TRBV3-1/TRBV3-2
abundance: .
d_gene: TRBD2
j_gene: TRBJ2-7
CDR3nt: TGTGCCAGCAGCCAGGGGACTAGCGGGAGAGGAAACGAGCAGTACTTC
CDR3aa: CASSQGTSGRGNEQYF

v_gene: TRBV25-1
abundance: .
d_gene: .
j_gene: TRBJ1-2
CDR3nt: TGTGCCAGCAGTGATCCCAAGCAGGGAATAGGCTATGGCTACACCTTC
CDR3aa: CASSDPKQGIGYGYTF

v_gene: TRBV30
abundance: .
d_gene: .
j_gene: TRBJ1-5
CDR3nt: TGTGCCTGGAGTCATCATGGGGGCTACAATCAGCCCCAGCATTTT
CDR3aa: CAWSHHGGYNQPQHF

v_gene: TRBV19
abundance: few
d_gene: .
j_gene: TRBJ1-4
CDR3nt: TGTGCCAGTAGCCCACAGGAGACTAGCGAAAAACTGTTTTTT
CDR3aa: CASSPQETSEKLFF

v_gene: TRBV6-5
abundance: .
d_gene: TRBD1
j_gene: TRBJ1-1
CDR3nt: TGTGCCAGCAGTTACACCGGACAGGCAGGGAACACTGAAGCTTTCTTT
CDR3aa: CASSYTGQAGNTEAFF

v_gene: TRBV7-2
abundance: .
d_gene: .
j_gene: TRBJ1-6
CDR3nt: TGTGCCAGCAGCTTAAAGGGGGTTGGCTCACCCCTCCACTTT
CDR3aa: CASSLKGVGSPLHF

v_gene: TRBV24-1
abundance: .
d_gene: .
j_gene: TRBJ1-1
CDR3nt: TGTGCCACCAGTGATTTCTCAGGGGCTCGGGACACTGAAGCTTTCTTT
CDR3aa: CATSDFSGARDTEAFF

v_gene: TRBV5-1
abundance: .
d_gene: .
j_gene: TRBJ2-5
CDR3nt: TGCGCCAGCAGCCAACCGGAGCAAGCTAAGAGAACCCAGTACTTC
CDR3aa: CASSQPEQAKRTQYF

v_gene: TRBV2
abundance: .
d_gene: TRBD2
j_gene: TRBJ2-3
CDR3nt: TGTGCCAGCAGCTTAACTAGCGGTAACACAGATACGCAGTATTTT
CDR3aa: CASSLTSGNTDTQYF

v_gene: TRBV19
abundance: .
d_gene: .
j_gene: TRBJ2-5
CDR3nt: TGTGCCAGTAACTCCGGGCGGGGCGAGACCCAGTACTTC
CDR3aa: CASNSGRGETQYF

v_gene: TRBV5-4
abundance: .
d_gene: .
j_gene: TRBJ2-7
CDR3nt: TGTGCCAGCAGCCACCCCGCGGAGGGAAGGGACGAGCAGTACTTC
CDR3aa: CASSHPAEGRDEQYF

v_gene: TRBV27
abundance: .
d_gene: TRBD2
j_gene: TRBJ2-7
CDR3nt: TGTGCCAGCAGTGGGACTAGCGGGAACTACGAGCAGTACTTC
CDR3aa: CASSGTSGNYEQYF

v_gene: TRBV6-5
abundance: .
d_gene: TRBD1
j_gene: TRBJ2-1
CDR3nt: TGTGCCAGCAGGTGGACAGGGAACAATGAGCAGTTCTTC
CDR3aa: CASRWTGNNEQFF

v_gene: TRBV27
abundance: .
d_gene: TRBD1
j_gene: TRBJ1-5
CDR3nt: TGTGCCAGCAGTTCGTATGGGCCGGACAGGGTCAGAAAGCCCCAGCATTTT
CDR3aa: CASSSYGPDRVRKPQHF

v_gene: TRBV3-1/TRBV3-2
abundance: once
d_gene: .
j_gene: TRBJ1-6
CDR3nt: TGTGCCAGCAGCCAAAGGACGATTCAGGGGAATTCACCCCTCCACTTT
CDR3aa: CASSQRTIQGNSPLHF

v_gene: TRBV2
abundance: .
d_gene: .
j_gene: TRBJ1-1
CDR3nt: TGTGCCAGCAGTTATACAGGGCTGGCTTTCTTT
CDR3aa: CASSYTGLAFF

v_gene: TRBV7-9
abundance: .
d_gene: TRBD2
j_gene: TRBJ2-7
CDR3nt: TGTGCCAGCAGCCCCGCGGGTGGGGGGGACGAGCAGTACTTC
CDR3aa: CASSPAGGGDEQYF